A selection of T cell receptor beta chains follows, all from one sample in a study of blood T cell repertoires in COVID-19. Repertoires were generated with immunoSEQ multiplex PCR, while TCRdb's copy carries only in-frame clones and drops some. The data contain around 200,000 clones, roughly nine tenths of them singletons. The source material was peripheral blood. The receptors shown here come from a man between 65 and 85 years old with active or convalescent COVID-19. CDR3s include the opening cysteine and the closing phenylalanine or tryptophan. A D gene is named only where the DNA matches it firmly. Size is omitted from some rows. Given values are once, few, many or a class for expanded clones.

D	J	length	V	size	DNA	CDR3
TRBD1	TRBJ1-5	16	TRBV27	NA	TGTGCCAGCAGGGATGAGACAGGGGGTCCGTATCAGCCCCAGCATTTT	CASRDETGGPYQPQHF
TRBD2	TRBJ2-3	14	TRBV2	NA	TGTGCCAGCAGTGAGGGACTATCCACAGATACGCAGTATTTT	CASSEGLSTDTQYF
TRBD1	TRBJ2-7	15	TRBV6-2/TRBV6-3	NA	TGTGCCAGCAGTGCCTCCGGGACAGGGGGTTTTGAGCAGTACTTC	CASSASGTGGFEQYF
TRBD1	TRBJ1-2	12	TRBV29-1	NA	TGCAGCGTTGGACAGGGAATTAGCGGCTACACCTTC	CSVGQGISGYTF
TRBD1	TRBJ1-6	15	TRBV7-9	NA	TGTGCCAGCAGCTTAAGGGGGCCGGATCCTTCACCCCTCCACTTT	CASSLRGPDPSPLHF
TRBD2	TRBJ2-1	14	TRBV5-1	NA	TGCGCCAGCAGCTTGGTTGGGACTAGCAGAGGACAGTTCTTC	CASSLVGTSRGQFF
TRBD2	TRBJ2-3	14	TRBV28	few	TGTGCCAGCCGACTAGCGGGAGGGACAGATACGCAGTATTTT	CASRLAGGTDTQYF
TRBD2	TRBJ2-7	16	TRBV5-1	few	TGCGCCAGCAGCTTGTATCCGGGAGGGTCCTCCTACGAGCAGTACTTC	CASSLYPGGSSYEQYF
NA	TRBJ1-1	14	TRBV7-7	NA	TGTGCCAGCAGCCCCCTGGGGGGTGGGACTGAAGCTTTCTTT	CASSPLGGGTEAFF
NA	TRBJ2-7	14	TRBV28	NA	TGTGCCAGCAGTTCCTCGCCGACTAGTTACGAGCAGTACTTC	CASSSSPTSYEQYF
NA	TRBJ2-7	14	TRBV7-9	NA	TGTGCCAGCAGCCTCCGGGACACGAGCTACGAGCAGTACTTC	CASSLRDTSYEQYF
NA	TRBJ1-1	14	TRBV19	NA	TGTGCCAGTACTCTGGGACACTCTTTCACTGAAGCTTTCTTT	CASTLGHSFTEAFF
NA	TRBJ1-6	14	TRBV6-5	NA	TGTGCCAGCAGTTACCCGGCCTCGGGGTCACCCCTCCACTTT	CASSYPASGSPLHF
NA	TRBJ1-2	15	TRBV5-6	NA	TGTGCCAGCAGCTTGATGTTGGAGGGGCCCAGGGGCTACACCTTC	CASSLMLEGPRGYTF
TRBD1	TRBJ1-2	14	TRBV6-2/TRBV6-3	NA	TGTGCCAGCAGCCATATAACGGGACAGGGGGTCTGCACCTTC	CASSHITGQGVCTF
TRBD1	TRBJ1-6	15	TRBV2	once	TGTGCCAGCATTGGGTTCACAGGGGGAGACTCACCCCTCCACTTT	CASIGFTGGDSPLHF